This note documents a single T cell receptor beta chain sequence. The antigen is not known. The record originates from a study of cytomegalovirus exposure and HLA in healthy donors. Repertoires were generated with immunoSEQ multiplex PCR, while TCRdb's copy carries only in-frame clones and drops some. The profile shows roughly 90,000 clones, 80% to 95% of them singletons. The donors belonged to the approximately 110-subject validation cohort, separate from the approximately 700-subject first cohort. General study results and limits: Cytomegalovirus status was reportedly diagnosed by the classifier with high sensitivity and specificity. Rare TCR sequences predominated, though certain public TCRs were found in many donors.

The CDR3 extends over 14 amino acids. Trimming removed 3 bases at V and 0 bases at J, with 8 bases between. CDR1 and CDR2 (germline): LNHDA, SQIVND (reference sequence). This receptor was taken from a woman aged 30 to 39 in good health and CMV-seropositive. Sequencing was performed on PBMCs. The chain is built from TRBV19 and TRBJ1-1, with D possibly matching TRBD1 (6 bases). The CDR3 is CASSMDSMNTEAFF. CDR3 DNA: TGTGCCAGTAGTATGGACAGTATGAACACTGAAGCTTTCTTT. The entire variable domain, with the rest obtained from reference TRBV19 and TRBJ1-1, is as follows: DGGITQSPKYLFRKEGQNVTLSCEQNLNHDAMYWYRQDPGQGLRLIYYSQIVNDFQKGDIAEGYSVSREKKESFPLTVTSAQKNPTAFYLCASSMDSMNTEAFFGQGTRLTVV.